This TCR beta chain was identified in a study of blood T cell repertoires in COVID-19. Study background: Italy, Spain and the United States were the sources of the convalescent and acute COVID-19 samples.

The CDR3 consists of 14 residues. V shed 5 bases and J shed 7 bases, with 14 bases lying between them. From germline, CDR1 is MDHEN and CDR2 SYDVKM. Per the original methods: For nucleated cells, counts were estimated from reference gene primer amplification. The assay was immunoSEQ multiplex PCR, and TCRdb's table has in-frame clones only and misses some. Clonal size and the V and J genes are those of that table, whereas D and trimming came from the DNA. The data contain some 14,000 clones, about 85% of them singletons. The source of this sequence is a human donor in a cohort sampled during active COVID-19. The material sequenced was peripheral blood. The chain combines TRBV28 with TRBJ2-2, with a tentative D call TRBD1 (6 bases). The DNA for the CDR3 is TGTGCCAGCAGTCCGGCAGGGGAAGGCGGGGAGCTGTTTTTT. Amino acids: CASSPAGEGGELFF.